This TCR beta chain was sequenced for a study of blood T cell repertoires in COVID-19 (dated by TCRdb to about 2020). About the investigation overall: Samples from collaborators originated in the United States, Italy and Spain and spanned both the acute and convalescent phases of COVID-19. Subjects who had been exposed to COVID-19, were actively infected with it, or had recovered from it provided the deeply sampled blood TCRbeta repertoires that made up the dataset. The prospective study material was composed of cDNA or gDNA derived from T cells, B-cell-depleted T cells, or PBMCs. A de-identified subject ID, COVID-19 status, age in years and sex were almost always included in the sample metadata. A freely available public database, intended as a resource for researchers studying the immune response to SARS-CoV-2, is where the repertoires were released. Samples came from the ongoing ImmuneRACE study (first 160 participants) plus 1,254 subjects from 6 global collaborators. Where available, HLA class I and class II types were taken from metadata supplied by the sample provider and were not determined by assay-based typing. On the study overall, not on this receptor specifically: The quantity of clinical and demographic metadata differed by source and by participant and was supplied without curation.

TCRbeta CDR3 regions were amplified from genomic DNA by means of the immunoSEQ Assay, a bias-controlled multiplex PCR. The authors processed their data as follows. The number of nucleated cells in each sample was estimated by amplification of reference gene primers within the assay. To quantify the absolute abundance of each unique TCRbeta CDR3 rearrangement, sequence reads were collapsed and filtered. For each sample, productive Simpson clonality was calculated as the square root of Simpson's diversity index over productive rearrangements. TCRdb took over this immuneACCESS table, retaining in-frame rearrangements with V and J assigned. Such tables are incomplete; in checked studies, under half of the missing clones stem from an unresolved V gene, and the remainder is unexplained. V, J and clone size were drawn from that table, and D and trimming were deduced from the DNA. Across this sample there are 200,000 to 250,000 clones, with approximately 82% seen only once. The top ten clones comprise around 1.8% of the sample.

The germline V gene supplies CDR1 MNHEY and CDR2 SVGEGT. Spanning cysteine to phenylalanine, the CDR3 consists of 15 amino acids. Solely the CDR3 DNA is kept, with 45 bases framed from the first base. The trim is 2 bases for V and 3 bases for J, with a gap of 8 bases between the germline ends. Whole blood was collected in K2EDTA tubes by collaborating institutions according to the institutions' own protocols. Collaborator samples were shipped for TCRbeta analysis as frozen whole blood, isolated PBMCs, or DNA extracted from either sample type. Details on this clone: It lacks a known antigen. Base-call qualities are not available, and no considerably larger clone is one nucleotide away.

This receptor was identified in a woman of 80 years or more with acute or convalescent COVID-19. Sequenced material: peripheral blood. The rearrangement combines TRBV6-2 or TRBV6-3 with TRBJ1-6, and TRBD1 may be the D gene, going by 5 matching bases. The DNA sequence is as follows: TGTGCCAGCAGTTACAGCCAGGGCTATAATTCACCCCTCCACTTT. Its product reads: CASSYSQGYNSPLHF.